This is a list of T cell receptor beta chains from one sample in a study of blood T cell repertoires in COVID-19. The assay was immunoSEQ multiplex PCR, and TCRdb's table has in-frame clones only and misses some. The sample includes more than 250,000 clones, over 75% seen only once; the top ten take 1%. Sequencing used peripheral blood. These receptors all come from a man over 45 with active or convalescent COVID-19. Both conserved end residues are part of each CDR3.

v_call	j_call	cdr3_length	cdr3_aa
TRBV12-5	TRBJ2-2	14	CASAPGWYTGELFF
TRBV6-4	TRBJ1-6	15	CASSDGLHSNSPLHF
TRBV10-3	TRBJ2-1	12	CAISELAEPEFF
TRBV7-9	TRBJ1-2	15	CASSSYGQGAQGYTF
TRBV2	TRBJ1-2	12	CASTDRGYGYTF
TRBV10-3	TRBJ1-3	15	CAISDGGNSGNTIYF
TRBV4-2	TRBJ2-2	17	CASSQESPAGDTGELFF
TRBV7-2	TRBJ2-2	14	CASSTSAVTGELFF
TRBV2	TRBJ1-5	13	CASSDGGGQPQHF
TRBV9	TRBJ1-4	16	CASSFRAGTGDEKLFF
TRBV9	TRBJ1-2	15	CASSATGAPSYGYTF
TRBV7-8	TRBJ2-2	18	CASSSTGLAALNTGELFF
TRBV4-3	TRBJ1-2	14	CASSQETGSHGYTF
TRBV30	TRBJ1-2	13	CAWNTGGNYGYTF
TRBV29-1	TRBJ1-1	14	CSVGERTGNTEAFF
TRBV5-6	TRBJ2-5	13	CASGLQGTETQYF
TRBV7-8	TRBJ1-5	13	CASSFTGDQPQHF
TRBV14	TRBJ2-5	17	CASSQGGTGAEWETQYF
TRBV21-1	TRBJ2-5	10	CARAGETQYF
TRBV7-2	TRBJ2-7	13	CASSLWITTEQYF
TRBV20-1	TRBJ1-1	11	CSARQTGDAFF
TRBV30	TRBJ2-1	15	CAWSALAGFHNEQFF
TRBV12-3/TRBV12-4	TRBJ2-3	12	CASSTGTDTQYF
TRBV25-1	TRBJ2-3	15	CASARRELATDTQYF
TRBV27	TRBJ2-1	15	CASSRLAGADNEQFF
TRBV5-1	TRBJ2-7	14	CASSPVPGADEQYF
TRBV28	TRBJ2-1	14	CASSLAGGHREQFF